This T cell receptor beta chain was sequenced for a study of glioma-infiltrating T cells. This clonotype was counted many times. Its matching antigen is unknown. Broader study findings: Gliomas, especially low-grade, showed above-expected tissue-blood divergence; non-neoplastic patients showed below. Only very few CDR3 sequences appeared in both tissue and blood.

Amplification of TCR alpha and beta CDR3 regions from RNA used iRepertoire nested multiplex PCR. TCRdb reprocessed the multiplex PCR reads with MiXCR, giving one entry per CDR3 protein. Of 170,000 or so distinct CDR3 sequences detected, under 55% appear once; the ten largest clones hold around 5.3%. The TCR sequence derives from a human donor with low-grade glioma or glioblastoma, undergoing nonglioma brain surgery, or in good health (not recorded which). The specimen sequenced was glioma tissue, nonneoplastic brain tissue, or PBMCs (not recorded which).

Here the CDR3 reads CSASGVVTSSYNEQFF. CDR3 DNA sequence: TGCAGTGCTAGTGGCGTCGTCACGAGCTCCTACAATGAGCAGTTCTTC. The chain employs TRBV20-1 and TRBJ2-1; no firm D call. Germline V gene lookup returns CDR1 DFQATT and CDR2 SNEGSKA (reference sequence). This CDR3 comprises 16 residues. Trimming pared 3 bases from V and 0 bases from J, leaving 15 bases between.